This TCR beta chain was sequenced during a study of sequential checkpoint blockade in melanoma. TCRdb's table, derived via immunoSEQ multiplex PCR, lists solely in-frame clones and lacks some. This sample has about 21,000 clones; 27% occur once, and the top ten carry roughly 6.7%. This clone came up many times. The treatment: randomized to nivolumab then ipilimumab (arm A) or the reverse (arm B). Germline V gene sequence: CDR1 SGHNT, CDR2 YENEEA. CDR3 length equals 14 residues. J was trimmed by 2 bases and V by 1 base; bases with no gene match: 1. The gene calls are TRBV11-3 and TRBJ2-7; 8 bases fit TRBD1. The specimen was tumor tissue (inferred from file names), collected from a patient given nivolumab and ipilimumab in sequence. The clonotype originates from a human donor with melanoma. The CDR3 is CASSLGTGTYEQYF. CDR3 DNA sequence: TGTGCCAGCAGCTTAGGGACAGGGACCTACGAGCAGTACTTC.